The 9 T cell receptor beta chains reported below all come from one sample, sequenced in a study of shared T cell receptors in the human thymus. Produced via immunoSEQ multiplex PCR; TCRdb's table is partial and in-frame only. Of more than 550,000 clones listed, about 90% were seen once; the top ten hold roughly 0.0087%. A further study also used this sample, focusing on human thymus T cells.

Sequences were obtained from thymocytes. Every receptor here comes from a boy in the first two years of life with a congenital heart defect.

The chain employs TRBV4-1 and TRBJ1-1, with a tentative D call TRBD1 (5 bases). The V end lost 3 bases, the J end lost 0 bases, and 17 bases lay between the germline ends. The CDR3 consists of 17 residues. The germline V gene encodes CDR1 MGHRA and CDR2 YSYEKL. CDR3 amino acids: CASSQGPSPGMNTEAFF. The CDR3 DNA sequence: TGCGCCAGCAGCCAGGGTCCCTCCCCAGGGATGAACACTGAAGCTTTCTTT.

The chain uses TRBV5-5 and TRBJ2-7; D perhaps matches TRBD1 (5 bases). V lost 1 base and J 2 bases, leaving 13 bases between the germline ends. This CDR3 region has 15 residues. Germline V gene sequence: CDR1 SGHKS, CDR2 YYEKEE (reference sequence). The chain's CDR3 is CASSLWGPRPYEQYF. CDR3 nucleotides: TGTGCCAGCAGCTTGTGGGGCCCCAGGCCCTACGAGCAGTACTTC.

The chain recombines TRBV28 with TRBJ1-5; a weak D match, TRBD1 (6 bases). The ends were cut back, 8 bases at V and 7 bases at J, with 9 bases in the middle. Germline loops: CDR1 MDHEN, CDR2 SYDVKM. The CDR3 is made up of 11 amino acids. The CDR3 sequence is CASRRGQPQHF. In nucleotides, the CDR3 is TGTGCCAGCCGCAGGGGACAGCCCCAGCATTTT.

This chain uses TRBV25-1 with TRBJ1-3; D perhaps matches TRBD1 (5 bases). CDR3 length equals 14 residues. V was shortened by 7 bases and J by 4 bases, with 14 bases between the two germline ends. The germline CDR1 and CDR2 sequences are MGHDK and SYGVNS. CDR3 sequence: CASTTQGSGNTIYF. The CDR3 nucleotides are TGTGCCAGCACCACTCAGGGCTCCGGAAACACCATATATTTT. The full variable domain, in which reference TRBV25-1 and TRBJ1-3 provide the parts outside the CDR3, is EADIYQTPRYLVIGTGKKITLECSQTMGHDKMYWYQQDPGMELHLIHYSYGVNSTEKGDLSSESTVSRIRTEHFPLTLESARPSHTSQYLCASTTQGSGNTIYFGEGSWLTVV.

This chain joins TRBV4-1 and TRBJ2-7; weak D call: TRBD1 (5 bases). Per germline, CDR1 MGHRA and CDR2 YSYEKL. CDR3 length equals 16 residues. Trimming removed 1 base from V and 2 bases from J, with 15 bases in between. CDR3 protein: CASSQGPRQGTYEQYF. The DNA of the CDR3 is TGCGCCAGCAGCCAAGGCCCTCGGCAGGGAACCTACGAGCAGTACTTC.

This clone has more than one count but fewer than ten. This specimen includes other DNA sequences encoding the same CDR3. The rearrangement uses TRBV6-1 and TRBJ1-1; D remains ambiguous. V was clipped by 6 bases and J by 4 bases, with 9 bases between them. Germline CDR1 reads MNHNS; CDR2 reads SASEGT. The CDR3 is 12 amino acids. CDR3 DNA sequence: TGTGCCAGCAGGGAGGGAGGCACTGAAGCTTTCTTT. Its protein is CASREGGTEAFF.

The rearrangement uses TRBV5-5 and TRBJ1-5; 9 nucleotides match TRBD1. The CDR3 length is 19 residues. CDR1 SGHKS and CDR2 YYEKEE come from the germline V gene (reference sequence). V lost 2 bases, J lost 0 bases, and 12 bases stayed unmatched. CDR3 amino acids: CASSLASRGQGYSNQPQHF. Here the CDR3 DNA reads TGTGCCAGCAGCTTAGCGAGTAGAGGACAGGGGTATAGCAATCAGCCCCAGCATTTT.

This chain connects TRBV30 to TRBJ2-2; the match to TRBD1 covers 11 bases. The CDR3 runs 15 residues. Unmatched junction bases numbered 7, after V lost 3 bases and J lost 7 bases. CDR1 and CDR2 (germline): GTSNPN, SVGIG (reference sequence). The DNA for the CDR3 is TGTGCCTGGAGACCGGGACAGGGGGTGGTCGGGGAGCTGTTTTTT. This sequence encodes CAWRPGQGVVGELFF.

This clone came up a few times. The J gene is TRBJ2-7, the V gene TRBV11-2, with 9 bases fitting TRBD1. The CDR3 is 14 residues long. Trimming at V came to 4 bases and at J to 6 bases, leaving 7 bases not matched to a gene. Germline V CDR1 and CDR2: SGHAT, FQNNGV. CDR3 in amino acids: CASSSRQGGSEQYF. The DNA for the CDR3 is TGTGCCAGCAGCTCCAGACAGGGGGGATCCGAGCAGTACTTC. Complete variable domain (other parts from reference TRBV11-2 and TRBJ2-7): EAGVAQSPRYKIIEKRQSVAFWCNPISGHATLYWYQQILGQGPKLLIQFQNNGVVDDSQLPKDRFSAERLKGVDSTLKIQPAKLEDSAVYLCASSSRQGGSEQYFGPGTRLTVT.